Following are 30 T cell receptor beta chains from one sample sequenced in a study of OX40 agonist ivuxolimab in advanced cancers. Clones were read by immunoSEQ multiplex PCR, and TCRdb kept only the in-frame ones, dropping some. This repertoire shows over 55,000 clones, around 83% found once; its top ten account for about 0.72%. The source material was CD4+ or CD8+ T cells sorted from blood, sampled in a trial of the OX40 agonist ivuxolimab. The source is an adult with an advanced solid tumor such as melanoma, head and neck, liver or kidney cancer.

The chain uses TRBV6-1 and TRBJ2-2, with TRBD1 identical over 7 bases. Germline V gene data show CDR1 as MNHNS and CDR2 as SASEGT. J lost 2 bases, V lost 3 bases, and 3 bases had no gene match. This CDR3 is 15 amino acids long. CDR3 sequence: CASSERQGNTGELFF. The CDR3 bases are TGTGCCAGCAGTGAGCGACAGGGTAACACCGGGGAGCTGTTTTTT.

The V and J genes are TRBV30 and TRBJ1-4, with 10 bases fitting TRBD1. The CDR3 runs 17 residues. Germline values: CDR1 GTSNPN, CDR2 SVGIG (reference sequence). V shed 1 base, J shed 6 bases, and the junction held 11 bases outside the gene matches. CDR3 in amino acids: CAWSAPSEGTGDEKLFF. CDR3 nucleotides: TGTGCCTGGAGTGCCCCGTCGGAGGGGACAGGGGATGAAAAACTGTTTTTT.

This chain connects TRBV7-8 to TRBJ2-7, with TRBD2 matching 11 bases. The CDR3 contains 16 residues. Germline CDR1 is SGHVS and CDR2 is FQNEAQ. After removal of 2 bases from V and 4 bases from J, the junction contained 7 bases not matched to a gene. CDR3 coding DNA: TGTGCCAGCAGCTTAATCGGGACTAGCGGCCCTTACGAGCAGTACTTC. This translates into CASSLIGTSGPYEQYF.

This sequence joins TRBV5-1 and TRBJ2-3; the match to TRBD2 covers 11 bases. V was pared by 4 bases and J by 5 bases, with 12 bases of the junction left unmatched. Germline V gene lookup returns CDR1 SGHRS and CDR2 YFSETQ. The CDR3 is 17 amino acids. CDR3 amino acids: CASSISPLAGGGDTQYF. Written as DNA, the CDR3 is TGCGCCAGCAGCATTTCGCCCCTAGCGGGGGGAGGAGATACGCAGTATTTT.

This clone came up once. The CDR3 is CASSLATSGGSDEQFF. CDR3 coding DNA: TGTGCCAGCAGCTTAGCAACTAGCGGGGGGAGCGATGAGCAGTTCTTC. This sequence joins TRBV7-2 and TRBJ2-1; 12 bases map to TRBD2. The CDR3 spans 16 residues. Germline CDR1 and CDR2: SGHTA and FQGNSA. Trimming at V came to 0 bases and at J to 8 bases, leaving 5 bases not matched to a gene.

CDR3 sequence: CASYPDKSYYEQYF. In DNA form, the CDR3 reads TGTGCCAGCTACCCAGACAAGAGTTACTACGAGCAGTACTTC. The chain links TRBV21-1 to TRBJ2-7; the table's D call TRBD1 went unverified against the DNA. TRBV21-1 is shown as a pseudogene. The CDR3 spans 14 residues.

The chain uses TRBV28 and TRBJ2-2; D is possibly TRBD1 (5 bases). Per germline, CDR1 MDHEN and CDR2 SYDVKM. CDR3 length: 15 residues. Trimming stripped 3 bases from V and 4 bases from J, with 12 bases between. Here the CDR3 reads CASSFAGQSTGELFF. In DNA form, the CDR3 reads TGTGCCAGCAGTTTTGCAGGGCAGTCCACCGGGGAGCTGTTTTTT.

This clone has more than one count but fewer than ten. The gene calls are TRBV6-5 and TRBJ1-2, with D perhaps matching TRBD1 (6 bases). Trimming removed 6 bases from V and 0 bases from J, with 14 bases in between. CDR1 is MNHEY, CDR2 SVGAGI, per germline. The CDR3 is 15 residues long. The CDR3 here is CASSSRRTANYGYTF. The CDR3 coding sequence is TGTGCCAGCAGCTCAAGACGGACAGCTAACTATGGCTACACCTTC.

The chain is built from TRBV6-5 and TRBJ2-5; tentatively, D is TRBD1 (5 bases). The CDR3 loop spans 14 amino acids. The V end lost 6 bases, the J end lost 1 base, and 12 bases lay between the germline ends. Germline values: CDR1 MNHEY, CDR2 SVGAGI. The CDR3 DNA reads as TGTGCCAGCAGCCCCAAGGGGCCCCAAGAGACCCAGTACTTC. Translation gives CASSPKGPQETQYF.

J is TRBJ2-3 and V is TRBV15, with TRBD2 matching over 11 bases. The CDR3 is 15 amino acids. Germline CDR1 LNHNV, CDR2 YYDKDF (reference sequence). Trimming removed 3 bases from V and 2 bases from J; junction bases left unmatched: 1. The CDR3 sequence: CATSRTSGITDTQYF. The CDR3 bases are TGTGCCACCAGCAGGACTAGCGGGATCACAGATACGCAGTATTTT.

This clone appeared a few times. The chain recombines TRBV4-1 with TRBJ2-3; 10 bases align to TRBD2. Germline CDR1 is MGHRA and CDR2 is YSYEKL. V was pared by 4 bases and J by 2 bases, with 18 bases of the junction left unmatched. CDR3 length: 20 residues. The CDR3 region is CASSRQGASGRVILTDTQYF. In DNA form, the CDR3 reads TGCGCCAGCAGCCGACAAGGGGCTAGCGGGAGAGTAATACTCACAGATACGCAGTATTTT.

The CDR3 DNA sequence: TGTGCCAGCAGTGGACAGGTGGATCAGCCCCAGCATTTT. Translated, it gives CASSGQVDQPQHF. V is TRBV2 and J is TRBJ1-5, with D perhaps matching TRBD1 (6 bases). Germline lookup yields CDR1 SNHLY and CDR2 FYNNEI. The V end was cut by 4 bases, the J end by 5 bases, with 9 bases between. CDR3 length equals 13 residues. Full variable domain (rest looked up from reference TRBV2 and TRBJ1-5): EPEVTQTPSHQVTQMGQEVILRCVPISNHLYFYWYRQILGQKVEFLVSFYNNEISEKSEIFDDQFSVERPDGSNFTLKIRSTKLEDSAMYFCASSGQVDQPQHFGDGTRLSIL.

The V gene is TRBV10-1, the J gene TRBJ1-1; a possible D gene is TRBD1 (5 bases). Germline V gene sequence: CDR1 WNHNN, CDR2 SYGVQD (reference sequence). Trimming took off 3 bases at V and 4 bases at J, with 6 bases between the two ends. CDR3 length equals 12 residues. The CDR3 DNA is TGCGCCAGCAGTGACAGGGCCACTGAAGCTTTCTTT. Translation: CASSDRATEAFF.

This clone was recorded only once. The chain recombines TRBV4-1 with TRBJ1-2; no firm D call. With 1 base removed from V and 4 bases from J, the gap between germline ends came to 10 bases. The CDR3 sequence is 14 residues long. Germline V gene lookup returns CDR1 MGHRA and CDR2 YSYEKL. CDR3 region: CASSQGLFPYGYTF. The CDR3 region has the DNA TGCGCCAGCAGCCAAGGCCTCTTCCCCTATGGCTACACCTTC.

The CDR3 nucleotides read TGTGCCAGCAGCTTGGTACCCACAGATACGCAGTATTTT. Translating gives CASSLVPTDTQYF. The chain employs TRBV5-8 and TRBJ2-3; D is ambiguous. The germline V gene has CDR1 SGHTS and CDR2 YDEGEE. The V end lost 0 bases, the J end lost 2 bases, and 4 bases lay between the germline ends. The CDR3 covers 13 residues.

This chain uses TRBV7-9 with TRBJ2-7; tentatively, D is TRBD1 (6 bases). This CDR3 comprises 16 residues. Trimming removed 0 bases at V and 0 bases at J, with 12 bases between. The germline CDR1 and CDR2 sequences are SEHNR and FQNEAQ (reference sequence). The CDR3 sequence: CASSLARTVFSYEQYF. As DNA, the CDR3 is TGTGCCAGCAGCTTAGCAAGGACAGTTTTCTCCTACGAGCAGTACTTC.

V is TRBV9 and J is TRBJ1-1; D might be TRBD1 (5 bases). Germline V gives CDR1 SGDLS, CDR2 YYNGEE. V lost 0 bases and J 1 base, leaving 7 bases between the germline ends. The CDR3 has 14 amino acids. CDR3 protein: CASSVGQGNTEAFF. The CDR3 coding sequence is TGTGCCAGCAGCGTAGGCCAGGGGAACACTGAAGCTTTCTTT.

The rearrangement joins TRBV2 to TRBJ1-2, with D possibly matching TRBD1 (5 bases). V was trimmed by 5 bases and J by 3 bases, leaving 13 bases between them. Germline CDR1 and CDR2: SNHLY and FYNNEI. CDR3 length: 14 amino acids. The DNA for the CDR3 is TGTGCCAGCAGTCCTTGGGCGGGGGACTATGGCTACACCTTC. Protein: CASSPWAGDYGYTF.

The rearrangement joins TRBV30 to TRBJ2-2; possibly TRBD2 for D (6 bases). This CDR3 contains 15 residues. Germline lookup yields CDR1 GTSNPN and CDR2 SVGIG (reference sequence). The V end lost 0 bases, the J end lost 4 bases, and 12 bases lay between the germline ends. This chain's CDR3 is CAWSVPGVGTGELFF. The CDR3 DNA follows: TGTGCCTGGAGTGTACCGGGAGTAGGCACCGGGGAGCTGTTTTTT.

V usage is TRBV9 and J usage is TRBJ2-5, with D hard to call. The CDR3 covers 13 residues. CDR1 and CDR2 from the germline V gene are SGDLS and YYNGEE. The V end was cut by 0 bases, the J end by 4 bases, with 7 bases between. The CDR3 sequence: CASSVGQRETQYF. The CDR3 bases are TGTGCCAGCAGCGTAGGGCAGAGAGAGACCCAGTACTTC.

The gene calls are TRBV2 and TRBJ1-5; D perhaps matches TRBD1 (5 bases). CDR3 size: 13 residues. The V and J ends lost 10 bases and 0 bases respectively, with 10 bases between them. CDR1 is SNHLY, CDR2 FYNNEI, per germline. The CDR3 DNA is TGTGCCACGAACAGGATTAGCAATCAGCCCCAGCATTTT. This encodes CATNRISNQPQHF. Together with reference TRBV2 and TRBJ1-5, the CDR3 gives the full variable domain: EPEVTQTPSHQVTQMGQEVILRCVPISNHLYFYWYRQILGQKVEFLVSFYNNEISEKSEIFDDQFSVERPDGSNFTLKIRSTKLEDSAMYFCATNRISNQPQHFGDGTRLSIL.

The chain recombines TRBV30 with TRBJ2-1, with 10 positions matching TRBD1. Trimming took 5 bases from V and 4 from J; bases not matched to a gene: 8. Germline lookup yields CDR1 GTSNPN and CDR2 SVGIG (reference sequence). CDR3 size: 15 residues. The CDR3 DNA sequence: TGTGCCTGGCAAACCGGGACAGGGGTTTACAATGAGCAGTTCTTC. Protein product: CAWQTGTGVYNEQFF.

The chain couples TRBV28 to TRBJ2-5; D unresolved. V dropped 8 bases and J dropped 4 bases, with 17 bases sitting between them. The CDR3 loop spans 14 amino acids. Germline V gives CDR1 MDHEN, CDR2 SYDVKM. CDR3 amino acids: CASPAGWSRETQYF. DNA for the CDR3: TGTGCCAGCCCCGCCGGGTGGTCCCGAGAGACCCAGTACTTC. Looking up the rest from reference TRBV28 and TRBJ2-5 gives the full variable domain: DVKVTQSSRYLVKRTGEKVFLECVQDMDHENMFWYRQDPGLGLRLIYFSYDVKMKEKGDIPEGYSVSREKKERFSLILESASTNQTSMYLCASPAGWSRETQYFGPGTRLLVL.

The rearrangement links TRBV18 to TRBJ1-5; 8 nucleotides line up with TRBD1. Germline CDR1 and CDR2: KGHSH and LQKENI. The CDR3 runs 14 residues. V dropped 3 bases and J dropped 3; count of bases not matched to a gene: 1. The DNA for the CDR3 is TGTGCCAGCTCACCGGACAGGGACAATCAGCCCCAGCATTTT. It yields the protein CASSPDRDNQPQHF.

J is TRBJ1-1 and V is TRBV10-2; the match to TRBD1 covers 8 bases. Per the germline V gene, CDR1 is WSHSY and CDR2 is SAAADI. The CDR3 runs to 13 residues. V lost 6 bases to trimming and J lost 7 bases; unmatched junction nucleotides: 7. CDR3 DNA sequence: TGCGCCAGCAGCGGACAGGGCGGTAGTGAAGCTTTCTTT. Translation gives CASSGQGGSEAFF.

The chain links TRBV5-8 to TRBJ1-1, with 10 nucleotides matching TRBD1. This CDR3 comprises 16 residues. With V trimmed by 4 bases and J by 2 bases, 8 bases remained unmatched. Germline V CDR1 and CDR2: SGHTS, YDEGEE. The CDR3 reads CASSPGTGERNTEAFF. In DNA form, the CDR3 reads TGTGCCAGCAGCCCTGGGACAGGGGAAAGAAACACTGAAGCTTTCTTT.

The V call is TRBV5-8, the J call TRBJ2-1; D is unclear. Germline values: CDR1 SGHTS, CDR2 YDEGEE. V dropped 4 bases and J dropped 9 bases, with 11 bases sitting between them. CDR3 size: 12 residues. The CDR3 coding sequence is TGTGCCAGCAGCCGGGCGGACGTTGAGCAGTTCTTC. Amino acid sequence: CASSRADVEQFF.

Written as DNA, the CDR3 is TGTGCCAGCAGTATAGGGGGGGGTCCGCAGTATTTT. As protein: CASSIGGGPQYF. V usage is TRBV6-5 and J usage is TRBJ2-3; TRBD2 is a possible D gene (7 bases). Germline V gives CDR1 MNHEY, CDR2 SVGAGI. CDR3 length equals 12 residues. Trimming pared 5 bases from V and 10 bases from J, leaving 13 bases between.

The V and J genes are TRBV7-3 and TRBJ1-2; D is perhaps TRBD1 (6 bases). In germline, CDR1 is SGHTA, CDR2 FQGTGA. This CDR3 spans 15 amino acids. The V gene lost 5 bases and the J gene lost 9 bases, with 22 bases spanning the gap. This chain's CDR3 is CASSPSLGQTQSYTF. The CDR3 DNA reads as TGTGCCAGCAGCCCCTCCCTCGGACAGACACAGAGCTACACCTTC.

The genes are TRBV4-1 and TRBJ1-2; 7 bases agree with TRBD1. The CDR3 has 15 residues. Germline-derived CDR1 and CDR2 are MGHRA and YSYEKL. Trimming at V came to 4 bases and at J to 6 bases, leaving 11 bases not matched to a gene. The CDR3 DNA reads TGCGCCAGCAGCCCCCGGGAGGGGGCGCCGAATGGCTACACCTTC. Residues: CASSPREGAPNGYTF.